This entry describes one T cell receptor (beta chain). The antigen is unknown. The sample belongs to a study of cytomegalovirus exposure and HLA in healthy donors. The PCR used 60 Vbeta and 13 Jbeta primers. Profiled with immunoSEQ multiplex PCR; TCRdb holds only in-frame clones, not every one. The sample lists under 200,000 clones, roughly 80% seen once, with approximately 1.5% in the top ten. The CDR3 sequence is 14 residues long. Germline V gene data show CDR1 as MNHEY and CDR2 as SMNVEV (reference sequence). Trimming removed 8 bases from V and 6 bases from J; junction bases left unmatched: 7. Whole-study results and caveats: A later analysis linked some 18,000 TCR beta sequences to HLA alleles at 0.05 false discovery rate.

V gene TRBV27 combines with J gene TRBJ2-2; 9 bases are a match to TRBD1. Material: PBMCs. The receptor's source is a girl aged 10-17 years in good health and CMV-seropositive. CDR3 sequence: CASGDRDGSGELFF. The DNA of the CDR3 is TGTGCCAGCGGGGACAGGGATGGATCCGGGGAGCTGTTTTTT.